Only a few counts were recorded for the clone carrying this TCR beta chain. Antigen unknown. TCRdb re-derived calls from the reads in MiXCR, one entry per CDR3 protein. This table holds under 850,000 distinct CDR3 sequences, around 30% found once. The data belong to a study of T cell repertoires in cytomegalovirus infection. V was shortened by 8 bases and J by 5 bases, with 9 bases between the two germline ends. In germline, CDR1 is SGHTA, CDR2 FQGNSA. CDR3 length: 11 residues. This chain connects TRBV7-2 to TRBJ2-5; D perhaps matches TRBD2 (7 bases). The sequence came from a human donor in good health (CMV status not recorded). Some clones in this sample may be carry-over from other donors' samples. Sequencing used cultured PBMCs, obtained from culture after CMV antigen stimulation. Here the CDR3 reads CASGGAETQYF. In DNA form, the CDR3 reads TGTGCCAGCGGGGGGGCCGAGACCCAGTACTTC.